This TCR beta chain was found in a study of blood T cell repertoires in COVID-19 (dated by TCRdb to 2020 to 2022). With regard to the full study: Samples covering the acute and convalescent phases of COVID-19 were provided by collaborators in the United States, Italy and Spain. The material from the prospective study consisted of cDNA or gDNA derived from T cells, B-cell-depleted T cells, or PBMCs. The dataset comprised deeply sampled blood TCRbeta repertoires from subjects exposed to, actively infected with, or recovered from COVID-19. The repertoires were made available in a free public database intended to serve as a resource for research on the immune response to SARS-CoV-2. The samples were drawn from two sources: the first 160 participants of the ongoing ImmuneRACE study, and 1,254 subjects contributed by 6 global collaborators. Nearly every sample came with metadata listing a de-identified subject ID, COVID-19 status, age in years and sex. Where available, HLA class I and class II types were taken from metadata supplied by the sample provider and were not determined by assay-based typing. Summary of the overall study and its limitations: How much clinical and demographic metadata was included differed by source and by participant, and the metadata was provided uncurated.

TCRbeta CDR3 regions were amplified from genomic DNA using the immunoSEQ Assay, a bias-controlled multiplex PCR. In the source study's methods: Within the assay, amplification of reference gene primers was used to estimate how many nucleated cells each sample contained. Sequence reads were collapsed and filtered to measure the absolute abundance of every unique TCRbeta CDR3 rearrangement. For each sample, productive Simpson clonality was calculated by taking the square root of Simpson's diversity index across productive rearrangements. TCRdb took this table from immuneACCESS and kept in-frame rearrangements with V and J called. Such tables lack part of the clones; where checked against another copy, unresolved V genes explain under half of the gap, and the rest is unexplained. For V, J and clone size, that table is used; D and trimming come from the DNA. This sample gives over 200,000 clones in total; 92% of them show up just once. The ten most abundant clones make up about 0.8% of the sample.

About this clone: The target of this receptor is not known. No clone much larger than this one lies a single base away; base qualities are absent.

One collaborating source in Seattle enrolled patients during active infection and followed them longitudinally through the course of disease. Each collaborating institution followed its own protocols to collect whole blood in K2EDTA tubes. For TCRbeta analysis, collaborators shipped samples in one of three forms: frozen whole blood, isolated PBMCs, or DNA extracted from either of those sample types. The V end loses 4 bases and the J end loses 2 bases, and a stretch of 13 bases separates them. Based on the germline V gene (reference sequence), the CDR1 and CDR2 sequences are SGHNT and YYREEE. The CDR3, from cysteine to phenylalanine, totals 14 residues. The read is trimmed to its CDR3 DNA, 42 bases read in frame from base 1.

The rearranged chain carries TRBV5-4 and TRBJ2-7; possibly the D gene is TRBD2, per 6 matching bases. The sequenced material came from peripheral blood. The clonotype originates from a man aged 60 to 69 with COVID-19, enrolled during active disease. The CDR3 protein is CASSGRGSPYEQYF. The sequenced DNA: TGTGCCAGCAGCGGACGGGGGTCCCCCTACGAGCAGTACTTC.